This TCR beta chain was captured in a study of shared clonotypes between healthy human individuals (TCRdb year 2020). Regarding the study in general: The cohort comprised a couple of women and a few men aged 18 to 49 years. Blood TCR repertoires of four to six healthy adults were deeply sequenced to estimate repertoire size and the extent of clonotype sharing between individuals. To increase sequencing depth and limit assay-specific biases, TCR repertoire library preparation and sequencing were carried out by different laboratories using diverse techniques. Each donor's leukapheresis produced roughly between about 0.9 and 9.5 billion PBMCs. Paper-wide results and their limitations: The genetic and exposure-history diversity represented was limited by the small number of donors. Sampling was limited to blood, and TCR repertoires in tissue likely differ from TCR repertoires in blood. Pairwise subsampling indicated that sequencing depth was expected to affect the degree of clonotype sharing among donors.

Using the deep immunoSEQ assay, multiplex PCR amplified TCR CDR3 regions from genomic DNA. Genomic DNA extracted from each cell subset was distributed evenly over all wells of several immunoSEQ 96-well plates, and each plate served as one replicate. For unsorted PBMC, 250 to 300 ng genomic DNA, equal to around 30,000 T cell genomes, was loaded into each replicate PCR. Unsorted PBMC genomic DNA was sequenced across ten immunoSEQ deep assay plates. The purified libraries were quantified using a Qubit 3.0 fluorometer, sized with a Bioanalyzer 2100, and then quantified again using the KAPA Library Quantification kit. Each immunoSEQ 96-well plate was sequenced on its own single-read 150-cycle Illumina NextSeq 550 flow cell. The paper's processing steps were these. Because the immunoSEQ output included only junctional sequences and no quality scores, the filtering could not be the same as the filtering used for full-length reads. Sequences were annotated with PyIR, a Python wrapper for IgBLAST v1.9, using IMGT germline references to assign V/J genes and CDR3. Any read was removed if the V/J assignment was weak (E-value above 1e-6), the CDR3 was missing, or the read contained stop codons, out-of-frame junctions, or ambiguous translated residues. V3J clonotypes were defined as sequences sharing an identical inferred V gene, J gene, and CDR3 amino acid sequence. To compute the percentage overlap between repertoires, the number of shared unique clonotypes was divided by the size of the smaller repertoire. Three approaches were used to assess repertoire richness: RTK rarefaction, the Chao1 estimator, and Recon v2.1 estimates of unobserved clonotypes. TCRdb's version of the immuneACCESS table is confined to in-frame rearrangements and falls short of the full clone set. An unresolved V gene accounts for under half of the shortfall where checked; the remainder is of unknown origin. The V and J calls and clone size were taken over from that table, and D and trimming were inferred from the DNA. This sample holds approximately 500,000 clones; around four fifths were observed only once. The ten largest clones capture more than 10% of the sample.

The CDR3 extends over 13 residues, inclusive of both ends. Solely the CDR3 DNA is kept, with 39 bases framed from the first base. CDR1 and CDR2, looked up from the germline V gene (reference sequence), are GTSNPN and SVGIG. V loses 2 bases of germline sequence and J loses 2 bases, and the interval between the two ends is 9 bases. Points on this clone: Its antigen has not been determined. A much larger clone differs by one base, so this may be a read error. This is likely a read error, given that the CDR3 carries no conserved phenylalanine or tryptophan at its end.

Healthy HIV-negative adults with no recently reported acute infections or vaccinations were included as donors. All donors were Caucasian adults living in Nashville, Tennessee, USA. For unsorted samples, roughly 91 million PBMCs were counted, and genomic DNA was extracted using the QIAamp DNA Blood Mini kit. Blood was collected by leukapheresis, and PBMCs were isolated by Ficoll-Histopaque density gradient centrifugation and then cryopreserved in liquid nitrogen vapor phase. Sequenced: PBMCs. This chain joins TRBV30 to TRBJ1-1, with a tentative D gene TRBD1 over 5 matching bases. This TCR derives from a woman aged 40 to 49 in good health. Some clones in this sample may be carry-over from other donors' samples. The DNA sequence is TGTGCCTGGAGTCCGGGACGTAACACTGAAGCTTTCCTT. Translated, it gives CAWSPGRNTEAFL.